A selection of T cell receptor beta chains follows, all from one sample in a study of blood T cell repertoires in COVID-19. Only in-frame clones appear in the TCRdb table, and some are missing; sequencing was by immunoSEQ multiplex PCR. The repertoire holds 80,000 to 100,000 clones, about 78% seen once, with about 8.7% in the top ten. The sample comprised peripheral blood. The receptors originated from a man aged 50 to 60 who had recovered from COVID-19. Each CDR3 is given without its conserved first and last residue.

>TRBV7-9
ASSSLPAGRETQY
>TRBV5-6
ASSSGQGIYGYT
>TRBV7-3
ASSLQPSGTEAF
>TRBV25-1
ASSRQQNTEAF
>TRBV25-1
ASTRQGLNTEAF
>TRBV9
ASSVGGRTTEPLH
>TRBV7-9
ASNDRGYWDTEAF
>TRBV5-1
ASSLFSGSSNEKLF
>TRBV6-2/TRBV6-3
ASSTTGGLSQPQH
>TRBV4-1
ASSQETGRGNSPLH
>TRBV28
ASSFLGLTRDNEQF
>TRBV11-2
ASSLDPTGGGEKLF
>TRBV18
ASSPSNSGGSSYEQY
>TRBV5-1
ASSLGGGVRAEQF
>TRBV19
ATQRGVGNQPQH
>TRBV19
ASSSNRGENTEAF
>TRBV19
ASSIEGASGEKLF
>TRBV5-6
ASSPFGTSGIEQF
>TRBV3-1/TRBV3-2
ASSQAGSNQPQH
>TRBV11-2
ASSSSTGTGQPQH
>TRBV7-3
ASSPGLPTDEQF
>TRBV5-4
ASSPGGDRGVWTEAF
>TRBV9
ASSVRESAGGELF
>TRBV24-1
ATRGAYEQY
>TRBV19
ASSMPGGRGELF
>TRBV10-2
ASSAYSGVETEAF
>TRBV7-8
ASSLVQGMTGELF
>TRBV5-1
ASSHPGSNTEAF
>TRBV19
ASSMYRDTGELF
>TRBV6-5
ASSGAGGYNEQF
>TRBV3-1/TRBV3-2
ASRRTSGGNSYNEQF
>TRBV5-1
ASSSTLQSEVRETQY
>TRBV19
ASSMIQDRAYEQY
>TRBV9
ASSRAGINNEQF
>TRBV3-1/TRBV3-2
ASSSGLGNQPQH
>TRBV7-2
ASSLRQANTEAF
>TRBV3-1/TRBV3-2
ASSQDRRQGLF
>TRBV5-4
ASSLIEETQY
>TRBV7-9
ASSRPVFSGNTIY
>TRBV19
ASKRQGVSEAF